What follows are 30 T cell receptor beta chains derived from one specimen sequenced in a study of blood T cells in healthy people across ages. Then a second PCR, running roughly 7 to 11 cycles, was carried out with a sample-barcoded 5' primer and a J-beta primer mix. TCRdb analysed the 5' RACE reads with MiXCR anew, one entry per CDR3 protein. Altogether about 580,000 distinct CDR3 sequences are present, 47% being singletons, with the ten largest covering about 22%. Sequencing input: blood. Receptor source: an older man in good health.

This clonotype occurred once. CDR3 amino acids: CASNSPRHSRKLFF. In DNA, the CDR3 is TGTGCCAGCAACTCCCCGAGACACAGCAGAAAACTGTTTTTT. This chain links TRBV28 with TRBJ1-4; D uncertain. The CDR3 totals 14 residues. From germline, CDR1 is MDHEN and CDR2 SYDVKM. Trimming shortened V by 7 bases and J by 10 bases, and 19 bases separated the two germline ends.

This clonotype appeared a few times. In nucleotides, the CDR3 is TGTGCCAGCAGTTACCCGGACAGTTACAATGAGCAGTTCTTC. It translates to CASSYPDSYNEQFF. The chain recombines TRBV6-6 with TRBJ2-1; maybe TRBD1 (6 bases). Germline V gene data show CDR1 as MNHNY and CDR2 as SVGAGI (reference sequence). CDR3 size: 14 residues. Trimming left V 2 bases short and J 4 bases short, with 9 bases between.

This clonotype was counted only a few times. The rearrangement uses TRBV6-5 and TRBJ1-4; D perhaps matches TRBD1 (6 bases). The V gene's germline CDR1 is MNHEY and CDR2 SVGAGI. The CDR3 has 15 residues. With 6 bases removed from V and 7 bases from J, the gap between germline ends came to 18 bases. The CDR3 here is CASRDRTEGSEKLFF. Written as DNA, the CDR3 is TGTGCCAGCAGGGATAGGACAGAAGGTAGTGAAAAACTGTTTTTT.

The chain is built from TRBV7-3 and TRBJ2-3, with 13 positions matching TRBD2. This CDR3 is 20 amino acids long. Looked up from germline, CDR1 is SGHTA and CDR2 is FQGTGA. V lost 5 bases, J lost 0 bases, and 14 bases stayed unmatched. The CDR3 protein is CASSLGLAGSFWTSTDTQYF. CDR3 DNA sequence: TGTGCCAGCAGCCTGGGACTAGCGGGATCGTTTTGGACTAGCACAGATACGCAGTATTTT.

V gene TRBV7-8 combines with J gene TRBJ2-1; TRBD1 aligns across 10 bases. The ends lost 5 bases at V and 8 bases at J; junction bases unmatched: 21. The CDR3 loop spans 19 amino acids. Germline V gene sequence: CDR1 SGHVS, CDR2 FQNEAQ. CDR3 protein: CASSARDRGGQVVRDEQFF. Here the CDR3 DNA reads TGTGCCAGCAGCGCCCGGGACAGGGGTGGTCAGGTTGTCAGAGATGAGCAGTTCTTC.

V gene TRBV12-3 or TRBV12-4 combines with J gene TRBJ1-5; 9 nucleotides align to TRBD1. With V trimmed by 3 bases and J by 0 bases, 6 bases remained unmatched. The CDR3 is 17 amino acids. The CDR3 DNA follows: TGTGCCAGCAGTTTGCGGACAGGGGCCTATAGCAATCAGCCCCAGCATTTT. This codes for CASSLRTGAYSNQPQHF.

This sequence joins TRBV9 and TRBJ1-1, with D perhaps matching TRBD1 (5 bases). The V end lost 0 bases, the J end lost 2 bases, and 8 bases lay between the germline ends. The length of the CDR3 is 14 residues. CDR1 is SGDLS and CDR2 is YYNGEE in the germline V gene. CDR3 sequence reads: CASSVEGQNTEAFF. DNA of the CDR3: TGTGCCAGCAGCGTAGAAGGACAAAACACTGAAGCTTTCTTT.

The genes are TRBV4-2 and TRBJ2-1; no firm D call. Trimming removed 3 bases from V and 9 bases from J, with 18 bases in between. The CDR3 loop spans 15 amino acids. CDR1 and CDR2 (germline): LGHNA, YNFKEQ. The CDR3 DNA follows: TGTGCCAGCAGCCAGGCTCAGACTTATCCTACTGAGCAGTTCTTC. Protein: CASSQAQTYPTEQFF.

The J gene is TRBJ2-3, the V gene TRBV12-3 or TRBV12-4, with TRBD2 matching over 8 bases. V was clipped by 5 bases and J by 2 bases; unmatched bases: 6. This CDR3 is 15 amino acids long. CDR3 in DNA: TGTGCCAGCAGTCCCGCGCGGGGGGTCACAGATACGCAGTATTTT. It is translated as CASSPARGVTDTQYF.

This chain connects TRBV11-2 to TRBJ2-5; TRBD2 matches at 10 bases. Germline values: CDR1 SGHAT, CDR2 FQNNGV. The CDR3 is 15 amino acids. The ends lost 5 bases at V and 4 bases at J; junction bases unmatched: 7. The DNA of the CDR3 is TGTGCCAGCAGCCCAGCGGGGGGGACTGGAGAGACCCAGTACTTC. Protein product: CASSPAGGTGETQYF.

This clonotype was picked up a small number of times. The rearrangement joins TRBV20-1 to TRBJ1-1; 7 nucleotides agree with TRBD1. The V segment lost 6 bases and the J segment 3 bases; nucleotides outside the gene matches: 7. There are 13 residues in the CDR3. In germline, CDR1 is DFQATT, CDR2 SNEGSKA (reference sequence). The CDR3 nucleotides read TGCAGTGCCTCCGCAGGGGGGGACACTGAAGCTTTCTTT. This translates into CSASAGGDTEAFF.

This clonotype was detected only a few times. A much larger clone differs by one base, so this may be a read error. This CDR3 reads CASSLGYSLAGDDEQYF. The CDR3 DNA reads as TGTGCCAGCAGTTTAGGGTACTCTCTAGCGGGTGACGATGAGCAGTACTTC. The chain couples TRBV6-6 to TRBJ2-7; TRBD2 agrees at 8 bases. From germline, CDR1 is MNHNY and CDR2 SVGAGI (reference sequence). Germline trimming cut 4 bases from V and 7 bases from J; bases unmatched to any gene: 18. CDR3 size: 17 residues.

This clonotype showed up many times. The CDR3 region is CASRSSGSSYEQYF. The CDR3 DNA reads as TGTGCCAGCAGGTCTAGCGGTAGCTCCTACGAGCAGTACTTC. The V call is TRBV6-5, the J call TRBJ2-7; 7 nucleotides align to TRBD2. Trimming at V came to 6 bases and at J to 0 bases, leaving 5 bases not matched to a gene. The germline V gene has CDR1 MNHEY and CDR2 SVGAGI. The CDR3 is made up of 14 amino acids.

In its sample, this clonotype was seen a few times. V is TRBV10-3 and J is TRBJ2-4; 7 positions agree with TRBD2. The DNA end lines up better with TRBJ2-7; the J call may be wrong. The length of the CDR3 is 14 residues. CDR1 is ENHRY, CDR2 SYGVKD, per germline. CDR3 DNA sequence: TGTGCCATCAGTGACAGCCGCGGGAGCGACGAGCAGTACTTC. The encoded protein is CAISDSRGSDEQYF.

CDR3 sequence (DNA): TGCGCCAGCAGCCAAGAAGCAGACGAGCAGTACTTC. This sequence encodes CASSQEADEQYF. V usage is TRBV4-1 and J usage is TRBJ2-7, with no clear D. V was shortened by 0 bases and J by 5 bases, with 5 bases between the two germline ends. Germline CDR1 and CDR2: MGHRA and YSYEKL. The CDR3 is 12 residues long.

This clonotype was found a few times. The rearrangement joins TRBV20-1 to TRBJ1-1, with D possibly being TRBD1 (6 bases). Germline V gene data show CDR1 as DFQATT and CDR2 as SNEGSKA (reference sequence). The CDR3 consists of 14 residues. Trimming stripped 0 bases from V and 1 base from J, with 9 bases between. DNA for the CDR3: TGCAGTGCTAGAGAAACGACAGGGAACACTGAAGCTTTCTTT. Protein sequence: CSARETTGNTEAFF.

This clonotype was counted between two and nine times. This chain uses TRBV20-1 with TRBJ2-3; maybe TRBD2 (5 bases). The V end lost 7 bases, the J end lost 6 bases, and 11 bases lay between the germline ends. From germline, CDR1 is DFQATT and CDR2 SNEGSKA (reference sequence). There are 11 residues in the CDR3. CDR3 region: CSGRAGDTQYF. The CDR3 DNA reads as TGCAGTGGGCGGGCCGGGGATACGCAGTATTTT.

This clonotype was found a few times. V gene TRBV6-5 combines with J gene TRBJ1-2; perhaps TRBD1 as D (6 bases). CDR3 length: 14 amino acids. The V end was cut by 0 bases, the J end by 4 bases, with 9 bases between. The germline V gene encodes CDR1 MNHEY and CDR2 SVGAGI. CDR3 loop: CASSYSRGSYGYTF. For the CDR3, the DNA is TGTGCCAGCAGTTACTCTAGGGGGTCCTATGGCTACACCTTC.

Written as DNA, the CDR3 is TGTGCCAGCAGTGGGACAGGGGCCTACAATGAGCAGTTCTTC. This encodes CASSGTGAYNEQFF. The chain employs TRBV11-2 and TRBJ2-1; 10 bases fit TRBD1. The CDR3 sequence is 14 residues long. Looked up from germline, CDR1 is SGHAT and CDR2 is FQNNGV. Trimming cost V 6 bases and J 2 bases; bases outside gene matches: 1.

The chain couples TRBV20-1 to TRBJ2-1; 11 bases match TRBD2. With 2 bases clipped from V and 3 bases from J, the junction kept 3 bases outside the gene matches. The CDR3 runs to 15 residues. CDR1 is DFQATT and CDR2 is SNEGSKA in the germline V gene (reference sequence). CDR3 nucleotides: TGCAGTGCTAGACGTAGCGGGAGGGACTACAATGAGCAGTTCTTC. Protein: CSARRSGRDYNEQFF.

This clonotype came up many times. The chain uses TRBV6-6 and TRBJ1-5; 8 bases are shared with TRBD1. V lost 4 bases and J lost 6; bases outside the gene matches: 8. Germline V gives CDR1 MNHNY, CDR2 SVGAGI (reference sequence). The CDR3 loop spans 15 amino acids. Written as DNA, the CDR3 is TGTGCCAGCAGTTTCGGACAGGGATCGGGTCAGCCCCAGCATTTT. This translates into CASSFGQGSGQPQHF.

A word on this clonotype: A read error may explain this, as a much larger clone is one base away. V is TRBV6-6 and J is TRBJ1-5; D is ambiguous. The germline gives CDR1 MNHNY, CDR2 SVGAGI (reference sequence). V gave up 0 bases and J gave up 4 bases, with 16 bases separating them. The CDR3 runs 17 residues. CDR3: CASSYSNKAGDNQPQHF. DNA of the CDR3: TGTGCCAGCAGTTACTCGAATAAGGCCGGCGATAATCAGCCCCAGCATTTT.

V and J are TRBV6-6 and TRBJ2-6; perhaps TRBD2 as D (5 bases). The CDR3 loop spans 15 amino acids. V was pared by 3 bases and J by 3 bases, with 9 bases between. Germline V gene data show CDR1 as MNHNY and CDR2 as SVGAGI (reference sequence). The CDR3 DNA sequence: TGTGCCAGCAGTTATTTGGGAGATGGGGCCAACGTCCTGACTTTC. Protein sequence: CASSYLGDGANVLTF.

The chain joins TRBV29-1 to TRBJ1-5; tentative D call: TRBD1 (5 bases). With 3 bases removed from V and 4 bases from J, the gap between germline ends came to 10 bases. CDR3 length: 13 residues. CDR1 is SQVTM and CDR2 is ANQGSEA in the germline V gene. The CDR3 protein is CSVELPGNQPQHF. The CDR3 nucleotides are TGCAGCGTTGAGTTGCCAGGGAATCAGCCCCAGCATTTT.

This CDR3 reads CSARDPSEGTYEQYF. The CDR3, as DNA: TGCAGTGCTAGAGACCCCTCCGAGGGGACTTACGAGCAGTACTTC. This chain joins TRBV20-1 and TRBJ2-7; D is perhaps TRBD2 (6 bases). The length of the CDR3 is 15 residues. Deletions cut 0 bases from V and 4 bases from J, with 16 bases between. From germline, CDR1 is DFQATT and CDR2 SNEGSKA (reference sequence).

The V gene is TRBV7-3, the J gene TRBJ1-6, with D tentatively TRBD1 (6 bases). The CDR3 loop spans 14 amino acids. From germline, CDR1 is SGHTA and CDR2 FQGTGA. The V end was cut by 2 bases, the J end by 8 bases, with 10 bases between. The CDR3, as DNA: TGTGCCAGCAGCTTATTTTACAGGGATTCACCCCTCCACTTT. It translates to CASSLFYRDSPLHF.

The chain uses TRBV5-1 and TRBJ2-7; D may match TRBD1 or TRBD2 (5 bases each). In germline, CDR1 is SGHRS, CDR2 YFSETQ. V was shortened by 4 bases and J by 2 bases, with 16 bases between the two germline ends. The CDR3 extends over 15 amino acids. The CDR3 here is CASSPARDGTYEQYF. The CDR3 coding sequence is TGCGCCAGCAGCCCAGCCCGGGACGGCACCTACGAGCAGTACTTC.

As concerns this clonotype: This may come from a read error, since a much larger clone is one base off. As DNA, the CDR3 is TGTGCCAGCAGTTACTCGGGACGCCCGAGGACAGATACGCAGTATTTT. Translating it yields CASSYSGRPRTDTQYF. The chain combines TRBV6-5 with TRBJ2-3; D may correspond to TRBD1 or TRBD2 (5 bases each). The CDR3 is made up of 16 amino acids. Germline lookup yields CDR1 MNHEY and CDR2 SVGAGI. The V gene lost 0 bases and the J gene lost 3 bases, with 13 bases spanning the gap.

The gene calls are TRBV5-1 and TRBJ2-5; tentative D call: TRBD2 (5 bases). The V end was cut by 1 base, the J end by 0 bases, with 16 bases between. This CDR3 spans 17 amino acids. Germline V lookup: CDR1 SGHRS, CDR2 YFSETQ. CDR3: CASSLTGLIDYQETQYF. CDR3 in DNA: TGCGCCAGCAGCTTGACCGGACTGATCGATTACCAAGAGACCCAGTACTTC.

The gene calls are TRBV9 and TRBJ2-7, with D possibly matching TRBD2 (7 bases). Germline loops: CDR1 SGDLS, CDR2 YYNGEE. CDR3 length: 14 amino acids. Trimming shortened V by 4 bases and J by 4 bases, and 15 bases separated the two germline ends. CDR3 nucleotides: TGTGCCAGCAGCCCCGAGGGGGGGTTTTACGAGCAGTACTTC. Its protein is CASSPEGGFYEQYF.